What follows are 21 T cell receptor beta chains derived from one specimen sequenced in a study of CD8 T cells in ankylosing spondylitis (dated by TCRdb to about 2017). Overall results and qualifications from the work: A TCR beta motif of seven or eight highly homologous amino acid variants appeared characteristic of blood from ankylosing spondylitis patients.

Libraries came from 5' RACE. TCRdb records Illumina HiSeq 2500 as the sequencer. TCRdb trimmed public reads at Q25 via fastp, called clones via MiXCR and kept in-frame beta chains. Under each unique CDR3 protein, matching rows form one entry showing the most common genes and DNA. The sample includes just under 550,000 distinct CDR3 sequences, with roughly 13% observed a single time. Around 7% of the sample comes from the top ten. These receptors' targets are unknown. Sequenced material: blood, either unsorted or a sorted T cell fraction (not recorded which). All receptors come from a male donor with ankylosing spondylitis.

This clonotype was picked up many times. CDR3 sequence: CASRSRTESYEQYF. The CDR3, as DNA: TGCGCCAGCAGATCGAGGACGGAATCCTACGAGCAGTACTTC. The chain carries TRBV5-1 and TRBJ2-7; no clear D. The germline V gene has CDR1 SGHRS and CDR2 YFSETQ. The CDR3 contains 14 residues. The germline V and J ends were trimmed by 5 bases and 1 base, with 13 bases remaining between them.

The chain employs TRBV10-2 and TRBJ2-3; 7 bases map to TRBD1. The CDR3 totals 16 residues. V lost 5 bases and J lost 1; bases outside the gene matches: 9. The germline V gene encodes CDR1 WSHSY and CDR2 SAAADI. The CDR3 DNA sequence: TGCGCCAGCAGTTCCGGGACAGTCATCGGCACAGATACGCAGTATTTT. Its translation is CASSSGTVIGTDTQYF.

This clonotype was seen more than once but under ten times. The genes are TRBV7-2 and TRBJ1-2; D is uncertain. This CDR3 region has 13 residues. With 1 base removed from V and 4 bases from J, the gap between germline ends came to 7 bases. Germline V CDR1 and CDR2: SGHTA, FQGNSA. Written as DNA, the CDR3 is TGTGCCAGCAGCTTAGACAAGGGCTATGGCTACACCTTC. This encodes CASSLDKGYGYTF.

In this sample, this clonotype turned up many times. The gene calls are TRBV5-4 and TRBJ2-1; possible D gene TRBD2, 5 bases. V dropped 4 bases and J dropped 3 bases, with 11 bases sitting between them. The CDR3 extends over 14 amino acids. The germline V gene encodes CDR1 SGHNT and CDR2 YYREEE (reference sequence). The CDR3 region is CASSGGGLYNEQFF. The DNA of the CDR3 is TGTGCCAGCAGCGGCGGTGGACTCTACAATGAGCAGTTCTTC.

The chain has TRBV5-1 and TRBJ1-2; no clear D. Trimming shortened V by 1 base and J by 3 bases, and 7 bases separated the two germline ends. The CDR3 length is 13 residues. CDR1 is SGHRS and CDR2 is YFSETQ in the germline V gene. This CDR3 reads CASSLSQYYGYTF. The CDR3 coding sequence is TGCGCCAGCAGCTTGAGTCAGTACTATGGCTACACCTTC. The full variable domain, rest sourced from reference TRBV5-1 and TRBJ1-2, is KAGVTQTPRYLIKTRGQQVTLSCSPISGHRSVSWYQQTPGQGLQFLFEYFSETQRNKGNFPGRFSGRQFSNSRSEMNVSTLELGDSALYLCASSLSQYYGYTFGSGTRLTVV.

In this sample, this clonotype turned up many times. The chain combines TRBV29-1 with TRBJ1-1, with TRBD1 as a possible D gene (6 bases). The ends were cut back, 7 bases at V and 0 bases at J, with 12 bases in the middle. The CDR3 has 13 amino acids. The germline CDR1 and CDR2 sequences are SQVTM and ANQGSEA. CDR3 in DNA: TGCAGCGGAGACAGGCACATGAACACTGAAGCTTTCTTT. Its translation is CSGDRHMNTEAFF.

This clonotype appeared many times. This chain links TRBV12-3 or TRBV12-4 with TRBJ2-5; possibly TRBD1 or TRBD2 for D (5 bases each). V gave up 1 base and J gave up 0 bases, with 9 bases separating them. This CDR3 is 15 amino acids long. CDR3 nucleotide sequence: TGTGCCAGCAGTTTAGAGGGGAGAAACCAAGAGACCCAGTACTTC. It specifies CASSLEGRNQETQYF.

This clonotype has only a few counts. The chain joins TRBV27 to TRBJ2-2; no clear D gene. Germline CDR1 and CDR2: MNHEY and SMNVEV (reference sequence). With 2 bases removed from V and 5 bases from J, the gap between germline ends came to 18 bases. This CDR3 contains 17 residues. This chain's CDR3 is CASSLNGNRGGTGELFF. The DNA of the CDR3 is TGTGCCAGCAGTTTAAATGGGAATCGAGGTGGAACCGGGGAGCTGTTTTTT.

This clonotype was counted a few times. This CDR3 is CASSLGLQLIVEQFF. The CDR3 DNA follows: TGTGCCAGCAGCCTAGGCCTACAGTTAATAGTCGAACAGTTCTTC. The genes are TRBV14 and TRBJ2-1; D is ambiguous. Trimming pared 4 bases from V and 13 bases from J, leaving 23 bases between. The germline V gene has CDR1 SGHDN and CDR2 FVKESK. The CDR3 has 15 residues.

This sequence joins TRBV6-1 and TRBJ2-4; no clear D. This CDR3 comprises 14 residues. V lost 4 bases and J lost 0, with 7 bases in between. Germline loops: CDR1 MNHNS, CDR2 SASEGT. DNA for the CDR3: TGTGCCAGCAGTGCGCGAGTAGCCAAAAACATTCAGTACTTC. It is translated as CASSARVAKNIQYF.

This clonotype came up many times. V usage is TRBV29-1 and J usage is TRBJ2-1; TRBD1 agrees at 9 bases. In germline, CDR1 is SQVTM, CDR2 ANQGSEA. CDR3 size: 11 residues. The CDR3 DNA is TGCGCGGGACAGGGAGGCAATGAGCAGTTCTTC. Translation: CAGQGGNEQFF.

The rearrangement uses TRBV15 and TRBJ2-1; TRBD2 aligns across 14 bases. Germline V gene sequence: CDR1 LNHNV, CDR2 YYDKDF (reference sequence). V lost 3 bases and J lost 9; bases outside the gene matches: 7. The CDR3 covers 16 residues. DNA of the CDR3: TGTGCCACCAGCAGTCAGATGGGACTAGCGGGAGTTGAGCAGTTCTTC. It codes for CATSSQMGLAGVEQFF.

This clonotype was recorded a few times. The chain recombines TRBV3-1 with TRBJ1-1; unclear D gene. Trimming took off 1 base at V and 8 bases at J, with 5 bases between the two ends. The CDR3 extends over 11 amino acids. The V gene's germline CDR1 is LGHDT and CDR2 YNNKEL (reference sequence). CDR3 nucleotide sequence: TGTGCCAGCAGCCAAGTGGGGGAAGCTTTCTTT. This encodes CASSQVGEAFF. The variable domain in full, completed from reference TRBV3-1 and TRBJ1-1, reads DTAVSQTPKYLVTQMGNDKSIKCEQNLGHDTMYWYKQDSKKFLKIMFSYNNKELIINETVPNRFSPKSPDKAHLNLHINSLELGDSAVYFCASSQVGEAFFGQGTRLTVV.

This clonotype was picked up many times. CDR3 DNA: TGTGCCAGCAGGCTTACAGGGGGCGCAGCTAATGAGCAGTTCTTC. Amino acids: CASRLTGGAANEQFF. V gene TRBV12-3 or TRBV12-4 combines with J gene TRBJ2-1; the match to TRBD1 covers 9 bases. The CDR3 has 15 amino acids. J gave up 7 bases and V 6 bases, and 10 bases lay outside the gene matches.

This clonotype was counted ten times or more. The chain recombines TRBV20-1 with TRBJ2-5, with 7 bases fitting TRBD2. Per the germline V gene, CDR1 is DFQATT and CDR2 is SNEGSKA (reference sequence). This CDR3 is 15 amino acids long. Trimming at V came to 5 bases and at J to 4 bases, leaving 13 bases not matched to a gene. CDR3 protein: CSAPSWRERGETQYF. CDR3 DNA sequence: TGCAGTGCTCCGTCCTGGCGGGAGCGGGGAGAGACCCAGTACTTC.

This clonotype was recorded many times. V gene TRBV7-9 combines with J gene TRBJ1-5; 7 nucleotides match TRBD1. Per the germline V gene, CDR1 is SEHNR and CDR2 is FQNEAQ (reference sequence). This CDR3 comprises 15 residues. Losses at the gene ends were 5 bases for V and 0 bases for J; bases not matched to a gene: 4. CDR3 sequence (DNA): TGTGCCAGCAGCATCGGGACAGATAGCAATCAGCCCCAGCATTTT. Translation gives CASSIGTDSNQPQHF.

The CDR3 loop is CSARPEGLAGGYYEQYF. CDR3 nucleotides: TGCAGTGCTAGACCGGAGGGACTAGCGGGCGGTTACTACGAGCAGTACTTC. The chain couples TRBV20-1 to TRBJ2-7, with 12 bases fitting TRBD2. J gave up 3 bases and V 2 bases, and 11 bases lay outside the gene matches. Germline V lookup: CDR1 DFQATT, CDR2 SNEGSKA (reference sequence). There are 17 residues in the CDR3.

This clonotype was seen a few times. The CDR3 DNA is TGTGCCAGCTCACCGGACAGGGAAGGTGGAAACACCATATATTTT. It specifies CASSPDREGGNTIYF. The chain uses TRBV18 and TRBJ1-3; 8 positions agree with TRBD1. V dropped 3 bases and J dropped 3; count of bases not matched to a gene: 4. This CDR3 region has 15 residues. The germline gives CDR1 KGHSH, CDR2 LQKENI.

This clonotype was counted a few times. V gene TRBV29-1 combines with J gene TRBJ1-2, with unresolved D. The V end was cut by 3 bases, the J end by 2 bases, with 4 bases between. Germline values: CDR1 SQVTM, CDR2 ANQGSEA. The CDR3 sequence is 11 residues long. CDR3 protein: CSVEPNYGYTF. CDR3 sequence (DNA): TGCAGCGTTGAGCCCAACTATGGCTACACCTTC. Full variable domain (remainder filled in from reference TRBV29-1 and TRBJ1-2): SAVISQKPSRDICQRGTSLTIQCQVDSQVTMMFWYRQQPGQSLTLIATANQGSEATYESGFVIDKFPISRPNLTFSTLTVSNMSPEDSSIYLCSVEPNYGYTFGSGTRLTVV.

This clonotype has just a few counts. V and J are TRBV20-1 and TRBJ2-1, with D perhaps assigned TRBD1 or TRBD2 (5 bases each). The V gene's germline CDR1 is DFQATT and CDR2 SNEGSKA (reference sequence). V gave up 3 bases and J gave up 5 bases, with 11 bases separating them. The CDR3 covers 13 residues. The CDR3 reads CSASRDADNEQFF. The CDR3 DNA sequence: TGCAGTGCTAGTAGGGACGCTGACAATGAGCAGTTCTTC.

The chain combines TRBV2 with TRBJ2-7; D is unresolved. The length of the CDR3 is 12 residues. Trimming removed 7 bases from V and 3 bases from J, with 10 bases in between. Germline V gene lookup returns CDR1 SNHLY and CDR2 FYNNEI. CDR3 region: CASTKTLYEQYV. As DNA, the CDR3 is TGTGCCAGCACGAAGACTCTCTACGAGCAGTACGTC.